A single sample is the source of the 11 T cell receptor beta chains below, sequenced in a study of regulatory T cells in long-lasting Graves disease (dated by TCRdb to the early 2020s). Read against the paper, the sample's time point label means: newly diagnosed GD, antithyroid drugs for less than 3 months. RNA was extracted from PBMCs in TRIzol for both TCR sequencing and RNA sequencing. Library preparation employed multiplex PCR. TCRdb names Illumina HiSeq 4000 as the instrument used. To build TCR beta libraries, CDR3 regions were amplified by Arm-PCR using iRepertoire HTBI primers. The public reads were reprocessed in TCRdb via fastp at Q25 and MiXCR, keeping in-frame beta chains. When rows share a CDR3 protein, they turn into one entry using the most common DNA and genes. The sample table shows around 450,000 distinct CDR3 sequences, and approximately 16% are seen once. The ten largest clones represent about 8.2% of the sample.

These sequences were also reported in another study, on T cells in Graves' hyperthyroidism and ophthalmopathy.

Material: peripheral blood mononuclear cells (PBMCs), obtained at new diagnosis, from a patient treated with antithyroid drugs. Every receptor here comes from a middle-aged woman with Graves disease. Donor details come from another sample of the same person, matched by shared clones.

This clonotype was picked up many times. The chain carries TRBV2 and TRBJ1-6; 7 positions match TRBD1. V was clipped by 3 bases and J by 4 bases; unmatched bases: 3. Germline V lookup: CDR1 SNHLY, CDR2 FYNNEI. The CDR3 is made up of 15 amino acids. CDR3 region: CASSEQQGYNSPLHF. For the CDR3, the DNA is TGTGCCAGCAGTGAGCAACAGGGGTATAATTCACCCCTCCACTTT.

This clonotype has at least ten counts. V usage is TRBV7-2 and J usage is TRBJ2-7; D is unclear. Trimming pared 0 bases from V and 4 bases from J, leaving 13 bases between. The length of the CDR3 is 15 residues. Looked up from germline, CDR1 is SGHTA and CDR2 is FQGNSA. CDR3 nucleotide sequence: TGTGCCAGCAGCTTAGCCGGGCCATTAAGTTACGAGCAGTACTTC. Its protein product is CASSLAGPLSYEQYF.

This clonotype was counted a few times. The chain carries TRBV18 and TRBJ2-7; unclear D gene. The ends were cut back, 2 bases at V and 6 bases at J, with 14 bases in the middle. From germline, CDR1 is KGHSH and CDR2 LQKENI. The CDR3 has 14 residues. The chain's CDR3 is CASSPRSGPGEQYF. CDR3 bases: TGTGCCAGCTCACCAAGGTCGGGCCCGGGCGAGCAGTACTTC.

The rearrangement uses TRBV30 and TRBJ2-7; possible D gene TRBD1, 8 bases. The CDR3 runs 13 residues. Between the trimmed V and J ends, which lost 3 bases and 2 bases, there was a span of 11 bases. CDR1 GTSNPN and CDR2 SVGIG come from the germline V gene (reference sequence). This CDR3 reads CAWRQGGTYEQYF. CDR3 sequence (DNA): TGTGCCTGGAGACAGGGGGGGACCTACGAGCAGTACTTC.

This clonotype came up a few times. The chain has TRBV6-2 or TRBV6-3 and TRBJ2-3, with 7 bases that match TRBD2. The length of the CDR3 is 16 residues. Germline-derived CDR1 and CDR2 are MNHEY and SVGEGT. V trimming: 5 bases; J trimming: 5 bases; junction bases outside the gene matches: 13. CDR3 sequence (DNA): TGTGCCAGCAGTGCCCTGGCCAGCGGGATAGAAGATACGCAGTATTTT. Encoded protein: CASSALASGIEDTQYF.

This clonotype was detected many times. This chain connects TRBV29-1 to TRBJ2-7; a possible D gene is TRBD1 (6 bases). V lost 3 bases and J 4 bases, leaving 13 bases between the germline ends. CDR1 is SQVTM, CDR2 ANQGSEA, per germline. The CDR3 spans 13 residues. In DNA, the CDR3 is TGCAGCGTTGAGACAGGATACCCTTACGAGCAGTACTTC. This translates into CSVETGYPYEQYF.

In its sample, this clonotype was seen many times. The V gene is TRBV5-1, the J gene TRBJ1-1; TRBD1 is a possible D gene (5 bases). The V and J ends lost 0 bases and 5 bases respectively, with 20 bases between them. Germline V gene lookup returns CDR1 SGHRS and CDR2 YFSETQ. This CDR3 contains 17 residues. The CDR3 DNA sequence: TGCGCCAGCAGCTTGGCCAGGCAGGGCTCGGGTCGGACTGAAGCTTTCTTT. This codes for CASSLARQGSGRTEAFF.

This clonotype was counted many times. This chain links TRBV5-1 with TRBJ2-3; 7 bases agree with TRBD2. The CDR3 length is 18 residues. The V gene's germline CDR1 is SGHRS and CDR2 YFSETQ. V was clipped by 0 bases and J by 2 bases; unmatched bases: 12. CDR3 sequence reads: CASSLASRASGPTDTQYF. The CDR3 bases are TGCGCCAGCAGCTTGGCTAGTCGGGCTAGCGGCCCCACAGATACGCAGTATTTT.

This clonotype was observed many times. The junction differs from germline at one of its ends, possibly a read error. The CDR3: CASSRTSGNYEQYF. The CDR3 DNA sequence: TGTGCCAGCAGCCGGACTAGCGGAAACTACGAGCAGTACTTC. The chain carries TRBV10-2 and TRBJ2-7, with 10 bases lining up with TRBD2. This CDR3 has 14 residues. CDR1 and CDR2 (germline): WSHSY, SAAADI.

In this sample, this clonotype turned up a few times. The chain recombines TRBV10-3 with TRBJ1-6; 7 bases align to TRBD1. The CDR3 is made up of 12 amino acids. Trimming took 10 bases from V and 8 from J; bases not matched to a gene: 5. Germline V gene data show CDR1 as ENHRY and CDR2 as SYGVKD. In nucleotides, the CDR3 is TGTGCCACTCGGGACAGTGATTCACCCCTCCACTTT. Translating it yields CATRDSDSPLHF.

This chain connects TRBV19 to TRBJ2-1; 11 bases are shared with TRBD2. V gave up 7 bases and J gave up 3 bases; unmatched junction bases: 8. There are 16 residues in the CDR3. Germline CDR1 is LNHDA and CDR2 is SQIVND (reference sequence). As DNA, the CDR3 is TGTGCCAGTACCCTGACTAGCGGGGTAAGCTACAATGAGCAGTTCTTC. This sequence encodes CASTLTSGVSYNEQFF.